This entry is about one T cell receptor beta chain. Germline CDR1 SGDLS, CDR2 YYNGEE. The V segment lost 5 bases and the J segment 9 bases; nucleotides outside the gene matches: 13. The CDR3 totals 17 residues. These data come from a study of blood T cell repertoires in COVID-19. Background on the study: The cDNA or gDNA used as material had been derived from T cells, B-cell-depleted T cells, or PBMCs.

Per the original data handling: Using reference gene primer amplification, nucleated cell counts were estimated. Some clones are missing from TCRdb's copy, which holds only in-frame ones; the method was immunoSEQ multiplex PCR. Clone size and the V and J calls come from that table; the DNA yielded D and trimming. The sample contains around 200,000 clones, over 80% of which appear only once. Source material: peripheral blood. This receptor was taken from a woman aged 40 to 50 with COVID-19, enrolled during active disease. The V and J genes are TRBV9 and TRBJ2-1; 14 nucleotides line up with TRBD2. The DNA of the CDR3 is TGTGCCAGCAGATCCGGGACTAGCGGGGGACCCCAGGGTGAGCAGTTCTTC. Its protein is CASRSGTSGGPQGEQFF.